This TCR beta chain was sequenced during a study of T cell responses to AZD1222 COVID-19 vaccine. With respect to this clone: The antigen remains undetermined.

Broader study findings: Vaccine-associated CD4 TCRs ranged over spike, dominating at 160-218 and 743-854. Possibly, clonal diversity was underestimated; donors were largely white British and included more females.

The trim removed 0 bases at V and 6 bases at J, leaving 6 bases unmatched. This CDR3 is 16 amino acids long. Germline CDR1 reads MNHEY; CDR2 reads SVGAGI. Second-dose intervals near 4 or 12 weeks were combined. TCRdb's copy holds only in-frame clones and misses some; the assay was immunoSEQ multiplex PCR. Here the sample spans tens of thousands of clones, around 90% being singletons. The V and J genes are TRBV6-5 and TRBJ2-2; 8 positions match TRBD2. This sequence originates from an adult who received the AZD1222 COVID-19 vaccine. The material was peripheral blood, obtained 28 days after the second AZD1222 dose. The CDR3 DNA reads TGTGCCAGCAGTTACTCGAGAGGACTAGCCTCCGGGGAGCTGTTTTTT. It yields the protein CASSYSRGLASGELFF.